These 2 T cell receptor beta chains came from one sample sequenced in a study of CD8 T cells in ankylosing spondylitis. Study-wide findings and caveats: For ankylosing spondylitis blood, a TCR beta motif of 7 to 9 highly homologous variants appeared characteristic.

These receptors have no identified antigens. Each CDR3 protein gets one entry after TCRdb re-called the 5' RACE reads with MiXCR. The sample consists of 470,000 or so distinct CDR3 sequences, roughly 27% of them appearing once. Sequences were obtained from blood, either unsorted or a sorted T cell fraction (not recorded which). The receptors were sampled from a male donor with ankylosing spondylitis.

This clonotype has more than one count but fewer than ten. The chain couples TRBV7-2 to TRBJ1-1; D uncertain. Germline lookup yields CDR1 SGHTA and CDR2 FQGNSA. V lost 5 bases, J lost 4 bases, and 11 bases lay in between. This CDR3 is built from 13 residues. The CDR3 here is CASSLEAITEAFF. The CDR3 DNA follows: TGTGCCAGCAGCCTGGAGGCGATCACTGAAGCTTTCTTT.

This clonotype occurred a few times. The rearrangement joins TRBV5-1 to TRBJ2-7; D not resolved. CDR3 length equals 17 residues. Looked up from germline, CDR1 is SGHRS and CDR2 is YFSETQ. V was trimmed by 0 bases and J by 2 bases, leaving 18 bases between them. As DNA, the CDR3 is TGCGCCAGCAGCTTGGGGGTTTGGTCGACAAACACCTACGAGCAGTACTTC. Translation: CASSLGVWSTNTYEQYF.